A selection of T cell receptor beta chains follows, all from one sample in a study of blood T cell repertoires in COVID-19. Generated by immunoSEQ multiplex PCR, the TCRdb table keeps only in-frame clones and is missing some. Found here are about 200,000 clones, around 80% of them singletons; the top ten hold 7% to 8.5%. The sequenced sample consisted of peripheral blood. These receptors were collected from a woman in her 70s with acute or convalescent COVID-19. Both conserved end residues are trimmed from each CDR3. Fields, in order: V gene, J gene, CDR3 protein.

>TRBV11-2|TRBJ2-6
ASLFSGANVLT
>TRBV6-1|TRBJ2-5
ASSESGTPETQY
>TRBV12-3/TRBV12-4|TRBJ1-5
ASRKEAGQPQH
>TRBV4-2|TRBJ1-5
ASSQDGTGGLNQPQH
>TRBV30|TRBJ1-4
AWSRQSFTTGLF
>TRBV5-8|TRBJ1-4
ASSLGGTLDGYEKLF
>TRBV5-8|TRBJ2-5
ASSLGTTAPLETQY
>TRBV4-3|TRBJ2-5
ASSQTGQGAVETQY
>TRBV5-6|TRBJ2-1
ASSWRSGNRPYNEQF
>TRBV7-2|TRBJ2-7
ASSSPKNRGARYEQY
>TRBV7-2|TRBJ2-3
ASSRGTSRTDTQY
>TRBV11-2|TRBJ2-7
ASSLVAGEQY
>TRBV25-1|TRBJ2-5
ASSPQQGTGETQY
>TRBV3-1/TRBV3-2|TRBJ2-1
ASSQEVPSGGAREQF
>TRBV7-2|TRBJ1-1
ASSLEAQTQAF
>TRBV5-1|TRBJ1-2
ASSDAQAYYGYT
>TRBV5-8|TRBJ1-6
ASSFRGDNSPLH
>TRBV6-2/TRBV6-3|TRBJ2-3
ASSYPTSGGASRTDTQY
>TRBV5-1|TRBJ2-3
ASSRYGDTQY
>TRBV6-5|TRBJ1-2
ASNEGGGRVYGYT
>TRBV6-2/TRBV6-3|TRBJ1-1
ANSFQGLNTEAF
>TRBV9|TRBJ1-1
ASSVDTRNTEAF
>TRBV7-2|TRBJ2-5
ASSRTSGAQETQY
>TRBV4-1|TRBJ2-5
ASSHYRQETQY
>TRBV5-4|TRBJ1-1
ASSLGGQGGNTEAF
>TRBV24-1|TRBJ2-5
ATCRQPGETQY
>TRBV15|TRBJ1-2
ATSRDLTTGGGYT
>TRBV5-8|TRBJ1-6
ASSPGQYNSPLH
>TRBV4-2|TRBJ2-2
ASSQGSRTGELF
>TRBV29-1|TRBJ1-1
SVLRPGWNTEAF
>TRBV24-1|TRBJ2-1
ATSDTRSNNEQF
>TRBV3-1/TRBV3-2|TRBJ1-6
ASSQDRTGESPPLH
>TRBV6-5|TRBJ2-7
ASSYSTGYDEQY
>TRBV28|TRBJ2-4
ASSSTSGGNIQY
>TRBV6-6|TRBJ1-2
ASSAAGGGYT
>TRBV4-2|TRBJ2-2
ASSQAGIGELF
>TRBV7-6|TRBJ1-1
ASSLTDSVMNTEAF
>TRBV4-3|TRBJ1-4
ASSQDGTGKEKLF
>TRBV6-5|TRBJ2-5
ASRPGQESGTQY